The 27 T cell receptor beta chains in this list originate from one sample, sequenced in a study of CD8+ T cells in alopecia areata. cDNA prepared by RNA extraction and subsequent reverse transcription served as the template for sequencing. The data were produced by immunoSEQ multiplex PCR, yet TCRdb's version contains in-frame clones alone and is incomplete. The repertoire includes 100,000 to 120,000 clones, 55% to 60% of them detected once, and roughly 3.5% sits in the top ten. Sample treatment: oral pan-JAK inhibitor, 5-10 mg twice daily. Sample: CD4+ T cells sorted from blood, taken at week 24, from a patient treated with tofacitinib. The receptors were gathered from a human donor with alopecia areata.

The CDR3 DNA sequence: TGCGCCAGCAGCCAAGATCAACGGGGCTATGGCTACACCTTC. It yields the protein CASSQDQRGYGYTF. The chain employs TRBV4-1 and TRBJ1-2; D unclear. Between the trimmed V and J ends, which lost 0 bases and 4 bases, there was a span of 9 bases. Germline CDR1 and CDR2: MGHRA and YSYEKL. This CDR3 comprises 14 residues.

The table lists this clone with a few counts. The CDR3 region is CATSRGIGGGGYEKLFF. In DNA, the CDR3 is TGTGCCACCAGCAGAGGAATAGGGGGCGGGGGCTACGAAAAACTGTTTTTT. The V and J genes are TRBV15 and TRBJ1-4; 7 bases agree with TRBD1. This CDR3 comprises 17 residues. In germline, CDR1 is LNHNV, CDR2 YYDKDF (reference sequence). V lost 1 base to trimming and J lost 8 bases; unmatched junction nucleotides: 13.

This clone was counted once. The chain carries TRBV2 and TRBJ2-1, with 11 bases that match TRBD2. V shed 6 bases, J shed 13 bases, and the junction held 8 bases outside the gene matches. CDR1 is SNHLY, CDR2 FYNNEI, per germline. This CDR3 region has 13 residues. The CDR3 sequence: CASSRDSGGAQFF. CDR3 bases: TGTGCCAGCAGCCGGGATAGCGGGGGGGCTCAGTTCTTC.

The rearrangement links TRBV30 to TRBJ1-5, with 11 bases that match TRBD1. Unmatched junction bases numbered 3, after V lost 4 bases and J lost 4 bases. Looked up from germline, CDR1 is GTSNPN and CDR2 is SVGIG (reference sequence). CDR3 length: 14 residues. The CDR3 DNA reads TGTGCCTGGACTGGGACAGGGGGAAATCAGCCCCAGCATTTT. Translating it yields CAWTGTGGNQPQHF. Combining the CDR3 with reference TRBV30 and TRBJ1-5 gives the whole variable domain SQTIHQWPATLVQPVGSPLSLECTVEGTSNPNLYWYRQAAGRGLQLLFYSVGIGQISSEVPQNLSASRPQDRQFILSSKKLLLSDSGFYLCAWTGTGGNQPQHFGDGTRLSIL.

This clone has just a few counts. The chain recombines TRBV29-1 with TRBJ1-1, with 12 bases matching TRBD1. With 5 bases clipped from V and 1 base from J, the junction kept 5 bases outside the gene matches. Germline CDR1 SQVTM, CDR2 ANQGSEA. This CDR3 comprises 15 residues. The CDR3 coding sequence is TGCAGCGTTTTGGGGACAGGGGGCTGGAACACTGAAGCTTTCTTT. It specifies CSVLGTGGWNTEAFF.

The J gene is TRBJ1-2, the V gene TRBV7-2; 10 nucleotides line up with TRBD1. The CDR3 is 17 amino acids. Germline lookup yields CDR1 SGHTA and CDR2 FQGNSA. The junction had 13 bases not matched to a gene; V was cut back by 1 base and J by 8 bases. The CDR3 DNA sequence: TGTGCCAGCAGCTTAGATGAGGGACAGGGGATTTGGGTCGGCTACACCTTC. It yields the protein CASSLDEGQGIWVGYTF.

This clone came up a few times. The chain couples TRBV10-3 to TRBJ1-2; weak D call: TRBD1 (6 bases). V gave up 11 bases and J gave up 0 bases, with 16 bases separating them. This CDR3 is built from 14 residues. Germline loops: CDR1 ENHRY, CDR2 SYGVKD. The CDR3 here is CAVDNRETNYGYTF. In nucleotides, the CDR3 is TGTGCCGTCGATAACAGGGAAACTAACTATGGCTACACCTTC.

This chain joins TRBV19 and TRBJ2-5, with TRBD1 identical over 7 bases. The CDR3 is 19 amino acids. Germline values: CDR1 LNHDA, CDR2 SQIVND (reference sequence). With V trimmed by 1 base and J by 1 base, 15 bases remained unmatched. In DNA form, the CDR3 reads TGTGCCAGTAGTATAGCCCTGTTCCGGGACAGCCAGGCCCAAGAGACCCAGTACTTC. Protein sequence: CASSIALFRDSQAQETQYF.

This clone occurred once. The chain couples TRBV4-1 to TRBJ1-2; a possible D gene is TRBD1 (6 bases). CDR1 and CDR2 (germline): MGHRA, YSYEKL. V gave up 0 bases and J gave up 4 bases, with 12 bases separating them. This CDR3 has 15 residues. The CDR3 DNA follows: TGCGCCAGCAGCCAAGATCCCGGGACAACCTATGGCTACACCTTC. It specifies CASSQDPGTTYGYTF.

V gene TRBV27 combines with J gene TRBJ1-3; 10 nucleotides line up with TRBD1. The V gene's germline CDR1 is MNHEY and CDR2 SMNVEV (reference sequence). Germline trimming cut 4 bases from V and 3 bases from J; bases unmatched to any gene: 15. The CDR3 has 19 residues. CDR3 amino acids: CASSSQPRTGTGVGNTIYF. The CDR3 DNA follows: TGTGCCAGCAGTTCCCAACCCCGCACCGGGACAGGGGTTGGAAACACCATATATTTT.

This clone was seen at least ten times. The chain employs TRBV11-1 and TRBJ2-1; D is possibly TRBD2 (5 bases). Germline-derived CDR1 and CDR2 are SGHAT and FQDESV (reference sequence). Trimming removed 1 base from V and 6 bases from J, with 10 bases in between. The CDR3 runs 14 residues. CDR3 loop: CASSLVHSGNEQFF. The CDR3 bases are TGTGCCAGCAGCTTAGTTCACAGCGGCAATGAGCAGTTCTTC.

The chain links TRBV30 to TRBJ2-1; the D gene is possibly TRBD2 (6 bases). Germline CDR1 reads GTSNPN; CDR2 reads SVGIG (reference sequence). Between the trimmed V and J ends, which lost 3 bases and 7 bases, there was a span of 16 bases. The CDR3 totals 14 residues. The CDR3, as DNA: TGTGCCTGGAGAAACGGGGGTTCATGGAATGAGCAGTTCTTC. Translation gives CAWRNGGSWNEQFF. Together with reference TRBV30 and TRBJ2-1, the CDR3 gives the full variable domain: SQTIHQWPATLVQPVGSPLSLECTVEGTSNPNLYWYRQAAGRGLQLLFYSVGIGQISSEVPQNLSASRPQDRQFILSSKKLLLSDSGFYLCAWRNGGSWNEQFFGPGTRLTVL.

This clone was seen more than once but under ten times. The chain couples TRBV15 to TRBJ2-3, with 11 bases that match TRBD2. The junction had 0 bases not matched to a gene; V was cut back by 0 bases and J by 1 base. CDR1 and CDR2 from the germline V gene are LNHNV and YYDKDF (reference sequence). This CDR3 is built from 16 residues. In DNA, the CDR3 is TGTGCCACCAGCAGAGAACTAGCGGGGGGCACAGATACGCAGTATTTT. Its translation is CATSRELAGGTDTQYF.

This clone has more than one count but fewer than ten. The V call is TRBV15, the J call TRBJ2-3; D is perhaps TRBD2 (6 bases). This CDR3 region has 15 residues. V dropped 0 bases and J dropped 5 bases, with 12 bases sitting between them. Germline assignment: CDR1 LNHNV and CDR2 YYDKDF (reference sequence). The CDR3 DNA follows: TGTGCCACCAGCAGAGATAGGGAGGTGGGAGATACGCAGTATTTT. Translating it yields CATSRDREVGDTQYF.

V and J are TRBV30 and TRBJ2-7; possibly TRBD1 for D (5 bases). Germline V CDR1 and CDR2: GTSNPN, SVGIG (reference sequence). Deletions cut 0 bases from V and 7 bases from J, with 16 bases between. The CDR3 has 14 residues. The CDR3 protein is CAWSVYGATGEQYF. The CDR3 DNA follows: TGTGCCTGGAGTGTTTATGGGGCCACCGGGGAGCAGTACTTC.

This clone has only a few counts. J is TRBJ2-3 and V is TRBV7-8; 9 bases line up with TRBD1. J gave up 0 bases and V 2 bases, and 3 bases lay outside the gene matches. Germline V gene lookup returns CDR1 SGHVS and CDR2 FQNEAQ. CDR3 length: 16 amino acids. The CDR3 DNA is TGTGCCAGCAGCTTAAGACAGGGGGTGAGCACAGATACGCAGTATTTT. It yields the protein CASSLRQGVSTDTQYF.

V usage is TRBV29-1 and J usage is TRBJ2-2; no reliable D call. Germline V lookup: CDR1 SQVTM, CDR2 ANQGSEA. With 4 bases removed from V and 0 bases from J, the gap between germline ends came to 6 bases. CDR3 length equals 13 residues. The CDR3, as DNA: TGCAGCGTTGCCAGGACGAACACCGGGGAGCTGTTTTTT. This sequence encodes CSVARTNTGELFF.

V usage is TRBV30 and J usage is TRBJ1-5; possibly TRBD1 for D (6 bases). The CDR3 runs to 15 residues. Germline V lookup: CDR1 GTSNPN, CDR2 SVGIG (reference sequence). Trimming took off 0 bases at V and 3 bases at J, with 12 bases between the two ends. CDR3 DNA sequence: TGTGCCTGGAGTGTACAAGGACAGCTCAATCAGCCCCAGCATTTT. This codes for CAWSVQGQLNQPQHF.

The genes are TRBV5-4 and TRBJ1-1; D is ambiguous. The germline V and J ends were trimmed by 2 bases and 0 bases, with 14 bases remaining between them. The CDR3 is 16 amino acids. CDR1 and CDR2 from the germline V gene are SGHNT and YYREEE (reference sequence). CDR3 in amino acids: CASSFPEGGMNTEAFF. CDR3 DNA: TGTGCCAGCAGCTTTCCCGAGGGTGGAATGAACACTGAAGCTTTCTTT. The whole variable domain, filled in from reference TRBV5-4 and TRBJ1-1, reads ETGVTQSPTHLIKTRGQQVTLRCSSQSGHNTVSWYQQALGQGPQFIFQYYREEENGRGNFPPRFSGLQFPNYSSELNVNALELDDSALYLCASSFPEGGMNTEAFFGQGTRLTVV.

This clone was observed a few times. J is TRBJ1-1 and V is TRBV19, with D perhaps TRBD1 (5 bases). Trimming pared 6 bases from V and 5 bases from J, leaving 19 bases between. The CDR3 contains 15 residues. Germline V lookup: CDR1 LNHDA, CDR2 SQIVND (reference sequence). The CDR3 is CASSPSVGRGTEAFF. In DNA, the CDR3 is TGTGCCAGTAGCCCTAGCGTGGGTCGGGGGACTGAAGCTTTCTTT.

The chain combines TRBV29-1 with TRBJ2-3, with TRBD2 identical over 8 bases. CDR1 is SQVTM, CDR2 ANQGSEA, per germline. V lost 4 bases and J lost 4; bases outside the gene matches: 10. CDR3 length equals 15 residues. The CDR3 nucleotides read TGCAGCGTTGGGCAGGGACTAGTGGGTTCAGATACGCAGTATTTT. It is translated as CSVGQGLVGSDTQYF.

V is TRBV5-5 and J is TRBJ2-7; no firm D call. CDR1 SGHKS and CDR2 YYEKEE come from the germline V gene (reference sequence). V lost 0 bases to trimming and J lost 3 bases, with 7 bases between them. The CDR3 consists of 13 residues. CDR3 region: CASSLDQVYEQYF. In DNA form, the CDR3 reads TGTGCCAGCAGCTTGGACCAGGTCTACGAGCAGTACTTC.

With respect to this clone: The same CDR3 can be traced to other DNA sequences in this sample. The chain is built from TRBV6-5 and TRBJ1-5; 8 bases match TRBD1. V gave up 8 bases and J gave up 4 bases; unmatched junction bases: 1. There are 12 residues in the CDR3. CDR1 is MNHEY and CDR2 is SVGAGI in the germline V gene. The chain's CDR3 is CASRTGNQPQHF. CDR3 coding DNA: TGTGCCAGCCGGACAGGGAATCAGCCCCAGCATTTT.

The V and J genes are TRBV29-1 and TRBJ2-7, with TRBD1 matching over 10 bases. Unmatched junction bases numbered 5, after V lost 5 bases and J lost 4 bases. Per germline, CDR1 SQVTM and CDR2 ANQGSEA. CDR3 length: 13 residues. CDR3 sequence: CSVSGTGVYEQYF. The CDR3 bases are TGCAGCGTTTCCGGGACAGGGGTGTACGAGCAGTACTTC.

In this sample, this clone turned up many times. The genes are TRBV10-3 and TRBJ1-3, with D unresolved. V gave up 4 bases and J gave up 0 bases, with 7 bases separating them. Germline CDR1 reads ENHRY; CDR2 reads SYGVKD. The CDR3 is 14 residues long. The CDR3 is CAISGHFSGNTIYF. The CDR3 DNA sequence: TGTGCCATCAGTGGTCACTTCTCTGGAAACACCATATATTTT.

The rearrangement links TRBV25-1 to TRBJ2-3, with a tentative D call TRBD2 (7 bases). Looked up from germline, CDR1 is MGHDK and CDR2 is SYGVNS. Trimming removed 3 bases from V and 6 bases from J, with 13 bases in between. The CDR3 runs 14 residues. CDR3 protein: CASSEWGGRDTQYF. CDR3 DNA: TGTGCCAGCAGTGAGTGGGGGGGCAGGGATACGCAGTATTTT.

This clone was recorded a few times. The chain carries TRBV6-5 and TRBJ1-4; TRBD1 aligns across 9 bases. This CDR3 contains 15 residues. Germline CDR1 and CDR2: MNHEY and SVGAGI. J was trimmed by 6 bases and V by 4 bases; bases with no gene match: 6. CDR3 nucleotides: TGTGCCAGCAGTTCGGGACAGGGAGGGGATGAAAAACTGTTTTTT. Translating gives CASSSGQGGDEKLFF.